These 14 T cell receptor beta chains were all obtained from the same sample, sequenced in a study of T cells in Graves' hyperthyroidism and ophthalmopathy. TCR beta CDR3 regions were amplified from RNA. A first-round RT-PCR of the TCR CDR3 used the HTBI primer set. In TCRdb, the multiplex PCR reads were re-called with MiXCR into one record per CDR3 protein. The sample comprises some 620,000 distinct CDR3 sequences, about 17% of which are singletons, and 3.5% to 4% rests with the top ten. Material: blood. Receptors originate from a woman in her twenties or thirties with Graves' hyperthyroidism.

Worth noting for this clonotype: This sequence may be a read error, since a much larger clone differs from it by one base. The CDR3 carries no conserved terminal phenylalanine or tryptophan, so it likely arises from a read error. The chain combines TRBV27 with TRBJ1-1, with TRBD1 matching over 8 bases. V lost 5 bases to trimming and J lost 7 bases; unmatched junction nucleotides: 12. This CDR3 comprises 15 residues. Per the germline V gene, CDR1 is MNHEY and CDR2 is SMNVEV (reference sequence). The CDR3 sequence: CASSLLQGDKDEAFL. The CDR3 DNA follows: TGTGCCAGCAGTCTTTTACAGGGGGACAAGGATGAAGCTTTCCTT.

The CDR3 loop is CASKPSRLVPGELFF. CDR3 nucleotides: TGTGCCAGCAAGCCCTCCCGACTAGTTCCAGGGGAGCTGTTTTTT. The chain joins TRBV12-3 or TRBV12-4 to TRBJ2-2, with D possibly matching TRBD2 (6 bases). This CDR3 contains 15 residues. V was pared by 7 bases and J by 8 bases, with 20 bases between.

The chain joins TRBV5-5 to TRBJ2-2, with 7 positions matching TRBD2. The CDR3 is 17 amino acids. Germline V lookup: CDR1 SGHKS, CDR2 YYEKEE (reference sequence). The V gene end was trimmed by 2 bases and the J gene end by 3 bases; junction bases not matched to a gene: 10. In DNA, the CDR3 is TGTGCCAGCAGCTTCGGTCCGGAGCTAGCGGACACCGGGGAGCTGTTTTTT. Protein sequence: CASSFGPELADTGELFF.

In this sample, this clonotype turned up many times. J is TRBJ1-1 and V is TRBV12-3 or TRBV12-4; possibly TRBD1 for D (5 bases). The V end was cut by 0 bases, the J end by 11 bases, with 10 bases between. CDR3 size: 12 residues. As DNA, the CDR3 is TGTGCCAGCAGTTTAGCTGGGGCGCAGGCTTTCTTT. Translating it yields CASSLAGAQAFF.

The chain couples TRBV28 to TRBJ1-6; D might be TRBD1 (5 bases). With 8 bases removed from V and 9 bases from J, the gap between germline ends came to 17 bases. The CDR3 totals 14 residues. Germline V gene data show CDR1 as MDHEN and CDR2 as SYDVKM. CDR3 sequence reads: CASRPAGGGSPLHF. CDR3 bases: TGTGCCAGCCGCCCGGCGGGGGGGGGTTCACCCCTCCACTTT.

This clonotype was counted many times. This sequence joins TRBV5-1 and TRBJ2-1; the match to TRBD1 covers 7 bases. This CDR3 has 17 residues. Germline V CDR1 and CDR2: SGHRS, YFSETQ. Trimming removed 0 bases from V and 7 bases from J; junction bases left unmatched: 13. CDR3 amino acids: CASSLGKMGQPENEQFF. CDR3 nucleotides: TGCGCCAGCAGCTTGGGCAAAATGGGACAGCCAGAGAATGAGCAGTTCTTC.

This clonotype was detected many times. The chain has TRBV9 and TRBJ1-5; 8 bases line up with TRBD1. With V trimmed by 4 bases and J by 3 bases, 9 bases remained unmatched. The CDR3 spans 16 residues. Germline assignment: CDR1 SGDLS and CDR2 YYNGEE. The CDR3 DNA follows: TGTGCCAGCAGCCCCACCCGGACAGGGAACAATCAGCCCCAGCATTTT. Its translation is CASSPTRTGNNQPQHF.

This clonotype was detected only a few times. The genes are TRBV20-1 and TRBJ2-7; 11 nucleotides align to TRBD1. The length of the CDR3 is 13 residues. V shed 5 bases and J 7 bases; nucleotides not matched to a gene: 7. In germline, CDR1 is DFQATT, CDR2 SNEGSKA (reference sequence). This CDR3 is CSAPGQGAREQYF. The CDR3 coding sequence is TGCAGTGCTCCAGGACAGGGGGCTCGGGAGCAGTACTTC.

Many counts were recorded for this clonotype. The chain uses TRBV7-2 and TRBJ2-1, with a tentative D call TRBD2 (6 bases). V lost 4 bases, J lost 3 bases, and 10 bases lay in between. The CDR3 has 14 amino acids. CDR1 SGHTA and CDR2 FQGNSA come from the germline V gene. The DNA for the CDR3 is TGTGCCAGCAGCTCCAGGAGGGTCTACAATGAGCAGTTCTTC. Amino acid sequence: CASSSRRVYNEQFF.

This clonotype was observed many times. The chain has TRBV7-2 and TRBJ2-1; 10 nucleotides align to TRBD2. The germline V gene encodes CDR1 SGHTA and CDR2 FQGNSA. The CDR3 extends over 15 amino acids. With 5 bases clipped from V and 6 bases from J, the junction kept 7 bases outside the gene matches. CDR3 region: CASSNSGRPSNEQFF. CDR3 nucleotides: TGTGCCAGCAGCAATAGCGGGAGGCCGTCCAATGAGCAGTTCTTC.

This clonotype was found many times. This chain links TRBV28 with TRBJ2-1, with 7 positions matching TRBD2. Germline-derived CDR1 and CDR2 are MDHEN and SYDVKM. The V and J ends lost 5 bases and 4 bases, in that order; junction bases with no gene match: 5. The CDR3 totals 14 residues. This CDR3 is CASSPLGGYNEQFF. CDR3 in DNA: TGTGCCAGCAGTCCCCTGGGAGGGTACAATGAGCAGTTCTTC.

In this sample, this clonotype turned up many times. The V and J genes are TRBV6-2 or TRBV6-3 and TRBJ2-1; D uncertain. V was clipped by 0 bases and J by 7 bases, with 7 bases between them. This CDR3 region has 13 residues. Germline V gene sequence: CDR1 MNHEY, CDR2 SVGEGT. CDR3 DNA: TGTGCCAGCAGTTACTCGACTGGAAATGAGCAGTTCTTC. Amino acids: CASSYSTGNEQFF.

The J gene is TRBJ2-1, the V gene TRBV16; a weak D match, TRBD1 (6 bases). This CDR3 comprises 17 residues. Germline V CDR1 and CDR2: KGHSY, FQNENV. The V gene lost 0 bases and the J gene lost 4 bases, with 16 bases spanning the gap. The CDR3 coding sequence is TGTGCCAGCAGCCAATCTGTGAGGGCAGGGGCGTACAATGAGCAGTTCTTC. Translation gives CASSQSVRAGAYNEQFF.

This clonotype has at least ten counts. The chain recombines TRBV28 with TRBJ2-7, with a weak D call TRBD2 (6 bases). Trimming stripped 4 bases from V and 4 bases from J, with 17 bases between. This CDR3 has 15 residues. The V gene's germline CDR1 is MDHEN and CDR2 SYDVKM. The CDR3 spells CASSSLLAKRYEQYF. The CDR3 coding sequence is TGTGCCAGCAGTTCCCTCCTAGCGAAACGTTACGAGCAGTACTTC.